This T cell receptor (beta chain) was sequenced for a study of blood T cell repertoires in COVID-19. Study-wide background: From the United States, Italy and Spain came samples of acute and convalescent COVID-19. The cDNA or gDNA used as material had been derived from T cells, B-cell-depleted T cells, or PBMCs.

Original analysis: Estimation of nucleated cell counts relied on the amplification of reference gene primers. The protocol was immunoSEQ multiplex PCR, while the TCRdb copy is restricted to in-frame clones and leaves out a portion. Clonal size and the V and J genes are those of that table, whereas D and trimming came from the DNA. The data show some 140,000 clones, nearly 80% seen once. The CDR3 extends over 13 amino acids. Germline values: CDR1 SQVTM, CDR2 ANQGSEA. After removal of 6 bases from V and 7 bases from J, the junction contained 3 bases not matched to a gene. Material: peripheral blood. This chain uses TRBV29-1 with TRBJ2-1; 13 nucleotides line up with TRBD2. The receptor's source is a man at least 80 years old with acute or convalescent COVID-19. The CDR3 nucleotides read TGCAGCGTCGGACTAGCGGGGGTGAATGAGCAGTTCTTC. Its translation is CSVGLAGVNEQFF.